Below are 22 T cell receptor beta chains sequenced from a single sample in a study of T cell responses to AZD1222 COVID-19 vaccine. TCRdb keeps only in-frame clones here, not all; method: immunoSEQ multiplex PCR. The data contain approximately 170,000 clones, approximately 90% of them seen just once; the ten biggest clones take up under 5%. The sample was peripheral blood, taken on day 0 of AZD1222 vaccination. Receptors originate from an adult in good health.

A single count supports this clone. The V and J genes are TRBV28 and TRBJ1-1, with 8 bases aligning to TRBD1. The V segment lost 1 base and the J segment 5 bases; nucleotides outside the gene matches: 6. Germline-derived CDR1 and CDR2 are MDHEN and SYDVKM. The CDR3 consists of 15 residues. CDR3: CASSLSPGGVTEAFF. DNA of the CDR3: TGTGCCAGCAGTTTATCCCCAGGGGGCGTGACTGAAGCTTTCTTT.

CDR3 residues: CASSQGQNYNEQFF. DNA of the CDR3: TGTGCCAGCAGCCAGGGACAGAACTACAATGAGCAGTTCTTC. The chain links TRBV5-5 to TRBJ2-1, with 7 bases that match TRBD1. The CDR3 runs to 14 residues. J gave up 3 bases and V 4 bases, and 4 bases lay outside the gene matches. Germline CDR1 reads SGHKS; CDR2 reads YYEKEE (reference sequence).

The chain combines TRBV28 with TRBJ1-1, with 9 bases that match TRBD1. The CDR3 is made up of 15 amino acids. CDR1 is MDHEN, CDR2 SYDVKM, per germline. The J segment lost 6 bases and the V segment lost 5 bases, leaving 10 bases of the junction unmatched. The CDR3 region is CASSRAGQGFPEAFF. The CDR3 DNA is TGTGCCAGCAGTCGAGCGGGACAGGGATTCCCTGAAGCTTTCTTT.

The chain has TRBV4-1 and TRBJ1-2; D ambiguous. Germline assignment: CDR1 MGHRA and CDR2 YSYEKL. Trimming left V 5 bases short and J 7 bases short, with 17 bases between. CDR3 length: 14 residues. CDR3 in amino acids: CASSSPDMGGGYTF. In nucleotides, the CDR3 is TGCGCCAGCAGCAGTCCCGATATGGGAGGTGGCTACACCTTC.

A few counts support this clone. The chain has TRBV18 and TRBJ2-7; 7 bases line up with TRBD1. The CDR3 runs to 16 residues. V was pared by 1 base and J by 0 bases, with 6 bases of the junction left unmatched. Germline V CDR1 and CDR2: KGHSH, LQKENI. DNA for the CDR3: TGTGCCAGCTCACCACTATTGGGACAGAGCTCCTACGAGCAGTACTTC. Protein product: CASSPLLGQSSYEQYF.

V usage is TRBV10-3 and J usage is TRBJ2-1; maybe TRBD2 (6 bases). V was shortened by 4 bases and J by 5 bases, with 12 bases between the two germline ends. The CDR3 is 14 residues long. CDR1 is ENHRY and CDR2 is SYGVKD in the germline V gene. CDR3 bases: TGTGCCATCAGTGGATCTTCGGGGGACAATGAGCAGTTCTTC. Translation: CAISGSSGDNEQFF.

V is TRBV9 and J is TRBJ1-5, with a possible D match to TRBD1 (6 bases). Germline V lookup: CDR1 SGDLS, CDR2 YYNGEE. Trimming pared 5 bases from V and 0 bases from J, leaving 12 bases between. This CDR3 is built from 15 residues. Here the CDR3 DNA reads TGTGCCAGCAGTCAAAGAGGGGGTAGCAATCAGCCCCAGCATTTT. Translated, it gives CASSQRGGSNQPQHF.

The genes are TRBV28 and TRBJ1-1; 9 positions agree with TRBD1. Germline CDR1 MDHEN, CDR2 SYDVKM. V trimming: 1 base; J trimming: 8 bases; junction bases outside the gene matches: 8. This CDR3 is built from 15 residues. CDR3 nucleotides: TGTGCCAGCAGTTTATCCGGACAGGGGCAGAGGGAAGCTTTCTTT. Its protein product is CASSLSGQGQREAFF. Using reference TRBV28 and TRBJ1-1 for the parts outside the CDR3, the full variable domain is DVKVTQSSRYLVKRTGEKVFLECVQDMDHENMFWYRQDPGLGLRLIYFSYDVKMKEKGDIPEGYSVSREKKERFSLILESASTNQTSMYLCASSLSGQGQREAFFGQGTRLTVV.

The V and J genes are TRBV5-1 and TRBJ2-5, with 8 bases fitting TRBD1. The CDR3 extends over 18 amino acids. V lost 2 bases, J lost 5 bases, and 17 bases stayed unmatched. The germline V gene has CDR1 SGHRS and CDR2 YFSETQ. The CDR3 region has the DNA TGCGCCAGCAGCTTTTTACCGGCCGGACAGGGTGGGCTGGAGACCCAGTACTTC. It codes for CASSFLPAGQGGLETQYF.

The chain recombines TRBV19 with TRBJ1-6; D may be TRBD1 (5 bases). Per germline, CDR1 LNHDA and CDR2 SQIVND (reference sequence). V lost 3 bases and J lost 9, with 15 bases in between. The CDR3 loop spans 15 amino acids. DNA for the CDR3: TGTGCCAGTAGTATTTCCCGGGACGGGGGTTCACCCCTCCACTTT. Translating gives CASSISRDGGSPLHF.

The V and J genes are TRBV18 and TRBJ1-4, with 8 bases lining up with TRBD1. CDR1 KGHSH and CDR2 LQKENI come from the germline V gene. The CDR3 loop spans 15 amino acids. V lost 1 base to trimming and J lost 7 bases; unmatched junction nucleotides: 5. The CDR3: CASSPRGQGIEKLFF. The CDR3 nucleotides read TGTGCCAGCTCACCACGAGGACAGGGCATTGAAAAACTGTTTTTT.

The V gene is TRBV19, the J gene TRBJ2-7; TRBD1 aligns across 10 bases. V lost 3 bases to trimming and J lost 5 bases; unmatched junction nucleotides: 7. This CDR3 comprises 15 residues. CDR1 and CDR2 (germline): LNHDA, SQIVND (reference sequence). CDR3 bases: TGTGCCAGTAGTATGCCCGGGGACAGGGGCCACGAGCAGTACTTC. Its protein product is CASSMPGDRGHEQYF.

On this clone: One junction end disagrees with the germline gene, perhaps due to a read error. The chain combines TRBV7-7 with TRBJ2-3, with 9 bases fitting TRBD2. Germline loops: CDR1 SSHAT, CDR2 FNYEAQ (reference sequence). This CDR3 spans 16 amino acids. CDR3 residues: CASSLGAGGPVDTQYF. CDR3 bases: TGTGCTAGCAGCTTAGGGGCGGGAGGGCCGGTTGATACGCAGTATTTT.

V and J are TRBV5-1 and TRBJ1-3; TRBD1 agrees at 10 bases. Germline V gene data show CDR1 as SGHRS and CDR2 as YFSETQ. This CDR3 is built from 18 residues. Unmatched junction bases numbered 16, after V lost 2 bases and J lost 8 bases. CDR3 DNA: TGCGCCAGCAGCTTAGGGGCCGGGACAGGGGCTTTCACGGACACCATATATTTT. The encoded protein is CASSLGAGTGAFTDTIYF. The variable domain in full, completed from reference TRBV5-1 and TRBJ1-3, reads KAGVTQTPRYLIKTRGQQVTLSCSPISGHRSVSWYQQTPGQGLQFLFEYFSETQRNKGNFPGRFSGRQFSNSRSEMNVSTLELGDSALYLCASSLGAGTGAFTDTIYFGEGSWLTVV.

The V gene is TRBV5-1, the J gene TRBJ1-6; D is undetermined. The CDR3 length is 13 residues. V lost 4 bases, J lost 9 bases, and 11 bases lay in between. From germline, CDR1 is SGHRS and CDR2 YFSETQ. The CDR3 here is CASSPKDGSPLHF. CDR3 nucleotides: TGCGCCAGCAGCCCAAAAGACGGTTCACCCCTCCACTTT. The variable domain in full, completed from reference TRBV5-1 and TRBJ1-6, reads KAGVTQTPRYLIKTRGQQVTLSCSPISGHRSVSWYQQTPGQGLQFLFEYFSETQRNKGNFPGRFSGRQFSNSRSEMNVSTLELGDSALYLCASSPKDGSPLHFGNGTRLTVT.

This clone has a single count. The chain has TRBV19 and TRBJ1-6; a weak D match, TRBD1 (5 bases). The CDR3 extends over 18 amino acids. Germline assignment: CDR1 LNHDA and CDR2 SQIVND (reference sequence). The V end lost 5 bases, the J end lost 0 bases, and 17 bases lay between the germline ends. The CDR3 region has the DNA TGTGCCAGTAGTTTTCGACAGTCTTATAGCTCCTATAATTCACCCCTCCACTTT. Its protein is CASSFRQSYSSYNSPLHF.

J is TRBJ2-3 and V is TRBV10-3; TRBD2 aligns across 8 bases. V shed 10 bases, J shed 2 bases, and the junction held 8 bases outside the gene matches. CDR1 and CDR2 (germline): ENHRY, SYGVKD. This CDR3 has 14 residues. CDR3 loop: CATIFSGITDTQYF. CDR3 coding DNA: TGTGCCACCATCTTTAGCGGGATCACAGATACGCAGTATTTT.

The CDR3 protein is CASSPGGSGVGYEQYF. CDR3 nucleotides: TGCGCCAGCAGCCCTGGGGGTAGCGGGGTCGGATACGAGCAGTACTTC. The chain uses TRBV5-1 and TRBJ2-7; 8 bases are shared with TRBD2. The trim removed 4 bases at V and 4 bases at J, leaving 13 bases unmatched. This CDR3 comprises 16 residues. Germline lookup yields CDR1 SGHRS and CDR2 YFSETQ.

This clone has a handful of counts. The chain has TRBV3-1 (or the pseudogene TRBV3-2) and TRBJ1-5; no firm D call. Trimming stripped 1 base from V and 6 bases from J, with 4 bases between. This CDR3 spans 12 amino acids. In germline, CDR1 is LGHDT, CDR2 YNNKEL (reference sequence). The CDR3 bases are TGTGCCAGCAGCCAAGGGATTCAGCCCCAGCATTTT. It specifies CASSQGIQPQHF.

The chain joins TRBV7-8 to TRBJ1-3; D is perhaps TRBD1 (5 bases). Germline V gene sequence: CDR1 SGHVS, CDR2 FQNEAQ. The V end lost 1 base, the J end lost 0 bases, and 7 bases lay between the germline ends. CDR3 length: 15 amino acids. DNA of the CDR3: TGTGCCAGCAGCTTAGAGGGGAGCTCTGGAAACACCATATATTTT. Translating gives CASSLEGSSGNTIYF.

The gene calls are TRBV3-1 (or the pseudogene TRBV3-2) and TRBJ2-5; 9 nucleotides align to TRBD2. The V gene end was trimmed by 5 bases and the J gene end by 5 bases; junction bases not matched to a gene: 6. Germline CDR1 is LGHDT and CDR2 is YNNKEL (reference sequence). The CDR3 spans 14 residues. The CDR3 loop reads CASSTRTSEETQYF. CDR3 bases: TGTGCCAGCAGCACAAGGACTAGCGAGGAGACCCAGTACTTC.

Here the CDR3 DNA reads TGTGCCAGCAGTTACGACAGAGCTAACTATGGCTACACCTTC. It codes for CASSYDRANYGYTF. The rearrangement joins TRBV6-5 to TRBJ1-2; D is perhaps TRBD1 (5 bases). V shed 2 bases and J shed 0 bases, with 7 bases lying between them. Germline V CDR1 and CDR2: MNHEY, SVGAGI. This CDR3 is built from 14 residues.